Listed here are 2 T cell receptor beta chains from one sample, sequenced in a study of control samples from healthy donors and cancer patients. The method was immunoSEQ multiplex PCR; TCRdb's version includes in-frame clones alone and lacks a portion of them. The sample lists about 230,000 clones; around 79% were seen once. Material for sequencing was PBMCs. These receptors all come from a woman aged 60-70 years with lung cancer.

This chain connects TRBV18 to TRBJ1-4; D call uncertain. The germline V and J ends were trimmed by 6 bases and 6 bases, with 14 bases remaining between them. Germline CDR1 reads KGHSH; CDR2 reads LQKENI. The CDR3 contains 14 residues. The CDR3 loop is CASSRSQDDEKLFF. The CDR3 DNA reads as TGTGCCAGCTCCCGATCCCAGGACGATGAAAAACTGTTTTTT.

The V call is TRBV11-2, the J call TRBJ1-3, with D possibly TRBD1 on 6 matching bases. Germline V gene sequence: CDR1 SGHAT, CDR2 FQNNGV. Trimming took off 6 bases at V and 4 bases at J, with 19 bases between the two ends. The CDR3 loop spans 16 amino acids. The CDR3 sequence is CASSRDTYYSGNTIYF. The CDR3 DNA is TGTGCCAGCAGTCGGGACACCTACTATTCAGGAAACACCATATATTTT.